This TCR beta chain was obtained from a study of OX40 agonist ivuxolimab in advanced cancers. Study summary: Enrolled patients in dose escalation had cancers that were hepatocellular carcinoma, melanoma, renal cell or head and neck cancer. Of the participants, about 40% had some prior anti-PD-1, anti-PD-L1 or anti-CTLA-4 therapy, which was allowed.

Study conclusions and caveats: Among T cells, CD8+ cells averaged more expanded clones than CD4+ cells.

The study sampled blood at baseline, cycle 4 day 1, and cycle 7 day 1. Sequencing used immunoSEQ multiplex PCR; TCRdb keeps in-frame clones, though not all of them. Of 100,000 to 130,000 clones listed, around 93% are singletons. This clone appeared a single time. Its antigen remains unknown. CDR1 is LNHDA and CDR2 is SQIVND in the germline V gene (reference sequence). V was cut by 1 base and J by 6 bases, with 7 bases left in between. CDR3 size: 13 residues. Sample: CD4+ or CD8+ T cells sorted from blood, taken in a trial of the OX40 agonist ivuxolimab. The sequence was collected from an adult with an advanced solid tumor such as melanoma, head and neck, liver or kidney cancer. This chain links TRBV19 with TRBJ2-1; a possible D gene is TRBD2 (5 bases). The CDR3 nucleotides read TGTGCCAGTAGTATAGGAAGCGGCAATGAGCAGTTCTTC. Translated: CASSIGSGNEQFF.